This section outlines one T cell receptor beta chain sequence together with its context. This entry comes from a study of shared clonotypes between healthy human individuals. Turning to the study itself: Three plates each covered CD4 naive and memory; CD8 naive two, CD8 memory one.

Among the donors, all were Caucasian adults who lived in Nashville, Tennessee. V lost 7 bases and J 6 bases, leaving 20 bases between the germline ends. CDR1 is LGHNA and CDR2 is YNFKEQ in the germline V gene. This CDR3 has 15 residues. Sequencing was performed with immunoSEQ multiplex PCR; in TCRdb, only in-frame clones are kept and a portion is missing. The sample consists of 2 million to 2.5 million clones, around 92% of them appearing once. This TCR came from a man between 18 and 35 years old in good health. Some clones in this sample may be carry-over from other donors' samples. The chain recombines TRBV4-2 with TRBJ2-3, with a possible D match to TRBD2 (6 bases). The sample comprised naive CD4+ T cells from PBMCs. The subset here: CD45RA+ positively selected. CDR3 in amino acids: CASTPRLASHDTQYF. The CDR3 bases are TGTGCCAGCACCCCCCGGCTAGCGAGCCACGATACGCAGTATTTT.